A single sample gave rise to the 14 T cell receptor beta chains below, sequenced in a study of T cells in Graves' hyperthyroidism and ophthalmopathy. TCR beta CDR3 regions were amplified from RNA. HTBI primers were employed in a first-round RT-PCR of the TCR CDR3. TCRdb independently ran MiXCR on the multiplex PCR reads; one entry per CDR3 protein. Of about 640,000 distinct CDR3 sequences in the sample, around 13% were seen once. Sequencing input: blood. The receptors come from a woman in her forties or fifties with Graves' ophthalmopathy.

The V and J genes are TRBV20-1 and TRBJ2-7; TRBD2 might be the D (5 bases). This CDR3 is built from 13 residues. Germline V gene data show CDR1 as DFQATT and CDR2 as SNEGSKA (reference sequence). The V and J ends lost 3 bases and 3 bases respectively, with 12 bases between them. CDR3 protein: CSARPPGDYEQYF. The CDR3 nucleotides read TGCAGTGCTAGGCCCCCCGGGGACTACGAGCAGTACTTC.

This clonotype has more than one count but fewer than ten. The chain joins TRBV18 to TRBJ1-6; D uncertain. The CDR3 totals 13 residues. Trimming took 5 bases from V and 10 from J, leaving 12 bases between them. The germline V gene has CDR1 KGHSH and CDR2 LQKENI. This CDR3 is CASSSYGSSPLHF. The DNA for the CDR3 is TGTGCCAGCTCATCATACGGTTCGTCACCCCTCCACTTT.

This clonotype was seen many times. The chain couples TRBV12-3 or TRBV12-4 to TRBJ2-1; TRBD2 matches at 14 bases. Losses at the gene ends were 3 bases for V and 9 bases for J; bases not matched to a gene: 7. The CDR3 spans 16 residues. The CDR3 reads CASSFKGTSGSGEQFF. DNA for the CDR3: TGTGCCAGCAGTTTTAAGGGGACTAGCGGGAGTGGTGAGCAGTTCTTC.

This clonotype occurred many times. CDR3 sequence: CATREGADEKLFF. In DNA form, the CDR3 reads TGTGCCACCAGGGAGGGGGCCGATGAAAAACTGTTTTTT. The chain joins TRBV2 to TRBJ1-4; 7 nucleotides line up with TRBD1. The CDR3 has 13 amino acids. Germline loops: CDR1 SNHLY, CDR2 FYNNEI. V lost 10 bases to trimming and J lost 6 bases; unmatched junction nucleotides: 8. The full variable domain, with the rest looked up from reference TRBV2 and TRBJ1-4, is EPEVTQTPSHQVTQMGQEVILRCVPISNHLYFYWYRQILGQKVEFLVSFYNNEISEKSEIFDDQFSVERPDGSNFTLKIRSTKLEDSAMYFCATREGADEKLFFGSGTQLSVL.

This clonotype was seen many times. The rearrangement uses TRBV5-1 and TRBJ2-2; D gene unclear. Trimming removed 0 bases from V and 6 bases from J, with 12 bases in between. The CDR3 loop spans 15 amino acids. From germline, CDR1 is SGHRS and CDR2 YFSETQ. The CDR3 protein is CASSLDRPTSGELFF. CDR3 sequence (DNA): TGCGCCAGCAGCTTGGACCGCCCCACGTCCGGGGAGCTGTTTTTT.

This clonotype was found a few times. V and J are TRBV6-1 and TRBJ1-5; TRBD1 matches at 7 bases. Germline CDR1 is MNHNS and CDR2 is SASEGT. CDR3 size: 18 residues. Trimming cost V 6 bases and J 9 bases; bases outside gene matches: 23. The CDR3 DNA reads as TGTGCCAGCAGCCACAGACAGGGAGCTGGATTAAGGCATCCGCCCCAGCATTTT. Amino acids: CASSHRQGAGLRHPPQHF.

Comments on this clonotype: The junction does not match germline at one end; this may be a read error. CDR3 sequence reads: CASTLRGTVYSSPLHF. CDR3 bases: TGTGCCAGCACCCTACGGGGGACAGTCTATAGTTCACCCCTCCACTTT. The rearrangement uses TRBV12-3 or TRBV12-4 and TRBJ1-6; TRBD1 matches 7 bases. The CDR3 is 16 residues long.

This clonotype was detected many times. The CDR3 DNA sequence: TGTGCCAGCAGTCCCGACAGAATCAATCAGCCCCAGCATTTT. It encodes CASSPDRINQPQHF. The chain links TRBV12-3 or TRBV12-4 to TRBJ1-5; D perhaps matches TRBD1 (5 bases). The ends were cut back, 5 bases at V and 3 bases at J, with 11 bases in the middle. The CDR3 is 14 amino acids.

There are many counts of this clonotype. The V and J genes are TRBV2 and TRBJ2-7; 7 bases fit TRBD1. Germline V gene lookup returns CDR1 SNHLY and CDR2 FYNNEI. This CDR3 has 16 residues. V shed 6 bases, J shed 4 bases, and the junction held 15 bases outside the gene matches. CDR3 sequence: CASSDHQGDQFYEQYF. The CDR3 region has the DNA TGTGCCAGCAGCGACCATCAGGGGGATCAGTTTTACGAGCAGTACTTC.

This clonotype was seen at least ten times. The chain is built from TRBV30 and TRBJ1-2; TRBD1 might be the D (5 bases). V was shortened by 0 bases and J by 7 bases, with 15 bases between the two germline ends. In germline, CDR1 is GTSNPN, CDR2 SVGIG (reference sequence). CDR3 length equals 14 residues. The chain's CDR3 is CAWSVGGTGLGYTF. In DNA form, the CDR3 reads TGTGCCTGGAGTGTAGGTGGGACGGGGCTTGGCTACACCTTC. The full variable domain, in which reference TRBV30 and TRBJ1-2 provide the parts outside the CDR3, is SQTIHQWPATLVQPVGSPLSLECTVEGTSNPNLYWYRQAAGRGLQLLFYSVGIGQISSEVPQNLSASRPQDRQFILSSKKLLLSDSGFYLCAWSVGGTGLGYTFGSGTRLTVV.

This clonotype was picked up many times. The CDR3 protein is CASSLLEREGPNEQFF. DNA for the CDR3: TGTGCCAGCTCCCTCCTAGAACGTGAGGGCCCCAATGAGCAGTTCTTC. The chain is built from TRBV18 and TRBJ2-1; tentative D call: TRBD2 (5 bases). CDR1 is KGHSH and CDR2 is LQKENI in the germline V gene. The V end lost 6 bases, the J end lost 6 bases, and 21 bases lay between the germline ends. CDR3 length: 16 residues.

This clonotype has a handful of counts. This chain links TRBV9 with TRBJ2-1, with D unresolved. In germline, CDR1 is SGDLS, CDR2 YYNGEE. This CDR3 region has 15 residues. Between the trimmed V and J ends, which lost 0 bases and 8 bases, there was a span of 15 bases. The CDR3 here is CASSVGVDMVDEQFF. CDR3 nucleotides: TGTGCCAGCAGCGTAGGAGTCGATATGGTTGATGAGCAGTTCTTC.

This clonotype has a count of ten or more. The chain carries TRBV7-9 and TRBJ2-5; 8 bases line up with TRBD2. The CDR3 has 14 amino acids. The junction had 6 bases not matched to a gene; V was cut back by 5 bases and J by 4 bases. Germline V CDR1 and CDR2: SEHNR, FQNEAQ (reference sequence). The CDR3 nucleotides are TGTGCCAGCAGCAAAAAGCGGGAGTTAGAGACCCAGTACTTC. This sequence encodes CASSKKRELETQYF.

At least ten counts were recorded for this clonotype. The V call is TRBV10-3, the J call TRBJ2-5; the match to TRBD2 covers 11 bases. CDR1 ENHRY and CDR2 SYGVKD come from the germline V gene. J lost 5 bases, V lost 4 bases, and 6 bases had no gene match. This CDR3 is built from 15 residues. This chain's CDR3 is CAISATSGMSETQYF. The DNA of the CDR3 is TGTGCCATCAGTGCGACTAGCGGGATGAGTGAGACCCAGTACTTC.